This T cell receptor (beta chain) was found in a study of radiotherapy plus CTLA-4 blockade in lung cancer. The study's findings and limits: Interferon-beta, together with early blood T cell clone dynamics, reportedly best predicted response. Radiotherapy was combined with ipilimumab, and tumor-derived TCR clones then expanded in blood.

The method was immunoSEQ multiplex PCR; TCRdb's version includes in-frame clones alone and lacks a portion of them. The data show 62,000 or so clones, 70% to 85% seen once. Focal radiation and CTLA-4 blockade (ipilimumab) were tested in chemo-refractory metastatic non-small-cell lung cancer patients. This clone showed up just once. Its antigen is unknown. The CDR3 totals 13 residues. With V trimmed by 8 bases and J by 3 bases, 7 bases remained unmatched. The germline CDR1 and CDR2 sequences are SQVTM and ANQGSEA. The receptor comes from a human donor with non-small cell lung cancer who had a complete response to radiotherapy plus ipilimumab. The input for sequencing was peripheral blood, taken from a patient treated with radiotherapy plus ipilimumab. The J gene is TRBJ2-1, the V gene TRBV29-1; 7 positions agree with TRBD2. The CDR3 DNA is TGCAGCCTTGGGGGGAGGGGCTACAATGAGCAGTTCTTC. This codes for CSLGGRGYNEQFF.